These 6 T cell receptor beta chains originate from one sample sequenced in a study of T cell responses to AZD1222 COVID-19 vaccine (TCRdb year 2021). The library was built by means of the immunoSEQ multiplex PCR assay. Imported from immuneACCESS, the table was reduced by TCRdb to in-frame sequences with V and J called. These copies leave out some clones; in studies compared against another copy, an unresolved V gene accounts for under half, and the cause of the remainder is not known. Across this sample there are approximately 150,000 clones, with around 84% seen only once. Around 5% of the sample goes to the ten largest clones. The sample's time point label, in plain terms: about 28 days (+/-7) after the second vaccine dose. The sequencing here drew on peripheral blood, taken 28 days after the second AZD1222 dose. The receptors come from an adult who received the AZD1222 COVID-19 vaccine.

This chain links TRBV30 with TRBJ1-5; D is uncertain. This CDR3 has 14 amino acids. Looked up from germline, CDR1 is GTSNPN and CDR2 is SVGIG (reference sequence). Trimming left V 0 bases short and J 3 bases short, with 9 bases between. CDR3 nucleotide sequence: TGTGCCTGGAGTGTGGCAGGAATCAATCAGCCCCAGCATTTT. This translates into CAWSVAGINQPQHF.

The rearrangement links TRBV11-1 to TRBJ2-1; D is perhaps TRBD1 (6 bases). The CDR3 has 12 residues. V dropped 7 bases and J dropped 6 bases, with 10 bases sitting between them. Germline loops: CDR1 SGHAT, CDR2 FQDESV (reference sequence). CDR3 sequence: CASTDRFNEQFF. The CDR3, as DNA: TGTGCCAGCACCGACAGGTTCAATGAGCAGTTCTTC.

This clone was recorded once. The CDR3 nucleotides read TGTGCCAGCAGTTCAGCACAGAACAGGGCCAGCAATCAGCCCCAGCATTTT. Translating gives CASSSAQNRASNQPQHF. This chain joins TRBV28 and TRBJ1-5, with a possible D match to TRBD1 (6 bases). V was cut by 4 bases and J by 1 base, with 17 bases left in between. Germline loops: CDR1 MDHEN, CDR2 SYDVKM. The CDR3 is 17 residues long.

V is TRBV2 and J is TRBJ1-6; the D is unclear. Trimming took 2 bases from V and 2 from J, leaving 7 bases between them. Germline CDR1 reads SNHLY; CDR2 reads FYNNEI. This CDR3 region has 15 residues. As DNA, the CDR3 is TGTGCCAGCAGTGAACGGGCCCCCTATAATTCACCCCTCCACTTT. Protein: CASSERAPYNSPLHF.

This sequence joins TRBV30 and TRBJ1-4; no firm D call. Per the germline V gene, CDR1 is GTSNPN and CDR2 is SVGIG (reference sequence). The V and J ends lost 7 bases and 3 bases respectively, with 12 bases between them. CDR3 length: 13 amino acids. The CDR3 loop reads CAFHRQPNEKLFF. As DNA, the CDR3 is TGTGCCTTCCACCGGCAGCCTAATGAAAAACTGTTTTTT.

This chain links TRBV7-8 with TRBJ2-7; D remains ambiguous. Trimming stripped 4 bases from V and 4 bases from J, with 14 bases between. This CDR3 is 14 amino acids long. Germline lookup yields CDR1 SGHVS and CDR2 FQNEAQ. The CDR3 coding sequence is TGTGCCAGCAGCTGGTCGCTACGGATGTACGAGCAGTACTTC. Its protein is CASSWSLRMYEQYF.